The clone carrying this TCR beta chain occurred many times. CDR1 SGHTA and CDR2 FQGNSA come from the germline V gene. After removal of 2 bases from V and 6 bases from J, the junction contained 5 bases not matched to a gene. The CDR3 contains 15 residues. Donors with ophthalmopathy: moderate-to-severe activity, CAS ≥3, NOSPECS ≥4, duration under 3 months. Clinical symptoms, serum thyroxine, TRAb, thyroid ultrasound and orbital computed tomography formed the basis of diagnosis. The sample is drawn from a study of Graves' ophthalmopathy and Graves' hyperthyroidism. RNA transcripts were the template, and TCR beta CDR3 regions were amplified from them. Following a first-round RT-PCR that used HTBI primers, a second-round multiplex PCR was carried out. One entry per CDR3 protein results from TCRdb running MiXCR on the multiplex PCR reads. The table lists about 220,000 distinct CDR3 sequences, about a fifth of them singletons.

This clonotype originated in a woman aged 50 to 65 with Graves' ophthalmopathy. The chain employs TRBV7-2 and TRBJ2-7; 12 bases agree with TRBD2. Specimen: peripheral blood. This chain's CDR3 is CASSLRLAGGPEQYF. In DNA form, the CDR3 reads TGTGCCAGCAGCTTACGCCTAGCGGGAGGGCCCGAGCAGTACTTC.